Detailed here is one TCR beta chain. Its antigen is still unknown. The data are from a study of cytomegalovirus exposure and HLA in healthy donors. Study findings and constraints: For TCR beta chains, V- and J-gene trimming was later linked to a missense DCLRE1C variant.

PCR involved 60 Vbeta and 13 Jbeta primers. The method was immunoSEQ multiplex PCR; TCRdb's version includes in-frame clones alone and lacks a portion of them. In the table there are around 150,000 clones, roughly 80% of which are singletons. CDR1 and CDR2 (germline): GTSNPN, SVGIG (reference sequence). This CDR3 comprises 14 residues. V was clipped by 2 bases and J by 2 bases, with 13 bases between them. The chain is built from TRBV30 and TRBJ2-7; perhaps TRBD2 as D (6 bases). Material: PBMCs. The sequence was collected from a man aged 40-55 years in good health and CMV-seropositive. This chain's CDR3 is CAWSRGGVTYEQYF. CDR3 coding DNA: TGTGCCTGGAGTAGGGGAGGAGTAACCTACGAGCAGTACTTC.